This passage covers 10 T cell receptor beta chains from one sample sequenced in a study of T cell clonality in common variable immunodeficiency. Clones were sequenced by immunoSEQ multiplex PCR, and TCRdb holds only the in-frame ones, with some missing. The sample presents about 35,000 clones, none singletons. Sequenced: peripheral blood mononuclear cells. The source is a person between 18 and 69 years old in good health.

Many counts were recorded for this clone. Coverage ceases 3 residues before the CDR3 finishes, and the germline J gene fills in the end. V gene TRBV30 combines with J gene TRBJ2-7, with 8 bases that match TRBD1. Germline V CDR1 and CDR2: GTSNPN, SVGIG (reference sequence). This CDR3 has 14 amino acids. Trimming took 8 bases from V and 1 from J; bases not matched to a gene: 10. The CDR3 here is CATATGGRSYEQYF. CDR3 bases read: TGTGCCACCGCCACAGGGGGTCGGTCCTACGAG.

This clone was seen a few times. This could be a read error, since a much larger clone is one nucleotide away. The read ends 3 residues before the CDR3 terminus; that terminus is restored from the germline J gene. The genes are TRBV7-2 and TRBJ2-3; D might be TRBD2 (6 bases). The CDR3 length is 13 residues. Germline CDR1 SGHTA, CDR2 FQGNSA. Partial CDR3 DNA: TGTGCCAGCAGCGCGGGGCCCAATCAGCCG. Translated, it gives CASSAGPNQP. The entire CDR3 protein reads CASSAGPNQPQYF.

This clone appeared many times. Read sequence stops 3 residues before the CDR3 end, and the germline J gene provides the missing end. The rearrangement uses TRBV18 and TRBJ2-5, with a tentative D call TRBD1 (6 bases). CDR1 and CDR2 from the germline V gene are KGHSH and LQKENI. The length of the CDR3 is 16 residues. V was trimmed by 3 bases and J by 0 bases, leaving 14 bases between them. This CDR3 reads CASSPTLDRYQETQYF. Partial CDR3 DNA: TGTGCCAGCTCACCCACCCTCGACAGGTACCAAGAGACC.

This clone was recorded many times. The read ends 3 residues before the CDR3 terminus; that terminus is restored from the germline J gene. This chain links TRBV4-2 with TRBJ2-3; no clear D gene. The CDR3 has 14 residues. Germline V gene data show CDR1 as LGHNA and CDR2 as YNFKEQ. V was cut by 5 bases and J by 5 bases, with 14 bases left in between. CDR3 bases read: TGTGCCAGCAGCTCTGCTCGCGGTTTAGATACG. Its translation is CASSSARGLDT. In full, the CDR3 is CASSSARGLDTQYF.

This clone appeared a few times. The CDR3 extends 3 residues past the end of the read, so its final part is completed from the germline J gene. The gene calls are TRBV19 and TRBJ1-1; 12 positions match TRBD1. The CDR3 contains 16 residues. Germline CDR1 LNHDA, CDR2 SQIVND (reference sequence). CDR3 amino acids: CASSMGTGQGAGKAFF. The CDR3 bases that were read are TGTGCCAGTAGTATGGGGACGGGACAGGGGGCTGGAAAA.

This clone was observed at least ten times. The read terminates 3 residues ahead of where the CDR3 ends, so the germline J gene completes it. The chain employs TRBV7-8 and TRBJ1-5, with 7 bases identical to TRBD1. The CDR3 is 14 amino acids. Germline V CDR1 and CDR2: SGHVS, FQNEAQ. The CDR3 DNA, read in part, is TGTGCCAGCAGCTTCGGACAGGTTGCATCTCCC. It specifies CASSFGQVASP. The whole CDR3 sequence is CASSFGQVASPQHF.

This clone occurred many times. The read is 3 residues too short to cover the CDR3 end, so that end is filled in from the germline J gene. This sequence joins TRBV20-1 and TRBJ1-1; a weak D match, TRBD1 (5 bases). Per germline, CDR1 DFQATT and CDR2 SNEGSKA (reference sequence). Trimming stripped 1 base from V and 5 bases from J, with 11 bases between. The CDR3 spans 13 residues. CDR3 protein: CSARVRGVTEAFF. The part of the CDR3 DNA that was read is TGCAGTGCTAGAGTAAGAGGGGTAACTGAA.

In its sample, this clone is medium-sized. The CDR3 end is not reached by the read, which stops 3 residues before it; the germline J gene fills it in. The chain is built from TRBV14 and TRBJ2-2, with 10 bases matching TRBD2. V was pared by 4 bases and J by 7 bases, with 12 bases of the junction left unmatched. Germline V lookup: CDR1 SGHDN, CDR2 FVKESK. This CDR3 has 17 residues. CDR3 loop: CASSRKTSGSSGGELFF. The sequenced CDR3 bases are TGTGCCAGCAGCCGAAAGACTAGCGGGTCTTCAGGCGGGGAG.

This clone was detected a few times. The read terminates 3 residues before the CDR3 end, so the remaining end is supplied by the germline J gene. The chain links TRBV18 to TRBJ1-2, with 7 bases lining up with TRBD1. The CDR3 covers 12 residues. Germline loops: CDR1 KGHSH, CDR2 LQKENI. The V gene end was trimmed by 5 bases and the J gene end by 7 bases; junction bases not matched to a gene: 4. The covered CDR3 bases are TGTGCCAGCTCAGGGACAGTCTCTGGC. It codes for CASSGTVSG. The whole CDR3 is CASSGTVSGYTF.

In this sample, this clone turned up many times. The CDR3 goes on 3 residues after the read ends, and that part is filled in from the germline J gene. The rearrangement links TRBV28 to TRBJ1-3; D remains ambiguous. Per the germline V gene, CDR1 is MDHEN and CDR2 is SYDVKM. The CDR3 loop spans 16 amino acids. The V gene lost 5 bases and the J gene lost 0 bases, with 14 bases spanning the gap. The CDR3 spells CASSPGGLSSGNTIYF. The CDR3 bases that were read are TGTGCCAGCAGTCCCGGCGGCCTTAGCTCTGGAAACACC.